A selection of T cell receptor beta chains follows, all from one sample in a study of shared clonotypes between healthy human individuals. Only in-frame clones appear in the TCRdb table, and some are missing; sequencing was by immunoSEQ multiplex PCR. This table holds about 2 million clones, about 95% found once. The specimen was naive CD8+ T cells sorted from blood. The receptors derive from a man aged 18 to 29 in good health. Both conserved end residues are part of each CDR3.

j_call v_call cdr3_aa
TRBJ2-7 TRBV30 CAWMRGSYEQYF
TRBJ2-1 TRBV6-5 CASRLDVSSYNEQFF
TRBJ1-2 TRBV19 CASSHAETGPGYGYTF
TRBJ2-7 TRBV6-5 CASSYQGLSYEQYF
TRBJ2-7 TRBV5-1 CASSLGASYEQYF
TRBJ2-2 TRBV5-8 CASSLTGFAGELFF
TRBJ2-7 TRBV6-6 CASSFGTESIYEQYF
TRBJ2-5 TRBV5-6 CASSWTGGEETQYF
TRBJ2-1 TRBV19 CASSRDRGSYNEQFF
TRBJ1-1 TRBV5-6 CASSLLAFGQLLNTEAFF
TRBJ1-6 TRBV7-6 CASSRGEDSPLHF
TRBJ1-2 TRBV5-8 CASSGYGYTF
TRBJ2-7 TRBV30 CAWSVGFGTGPYEQYF
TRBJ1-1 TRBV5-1 CASRHPGTEAFF
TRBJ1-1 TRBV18 CASSADNTEAFF
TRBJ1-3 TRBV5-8 CASISPFSSGNTIYF
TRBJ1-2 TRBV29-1 CSVDGLSNYGYTF
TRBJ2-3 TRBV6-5 CATSIGGRADTQYF
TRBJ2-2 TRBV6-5 CASSYLRVDTGELFF
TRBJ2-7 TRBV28 CASSLTASYEQYF
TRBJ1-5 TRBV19 CASSSTPGAYNQPQHF
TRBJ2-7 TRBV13 CASSALGTSSYEQYF
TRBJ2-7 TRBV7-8 CASSPFRGAPYEQYF
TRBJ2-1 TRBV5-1 CASSLSGGPGNEQFF
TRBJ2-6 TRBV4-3 CASSQDWVQDAGANVLTF
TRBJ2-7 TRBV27 CASSSLQGESYEQYF
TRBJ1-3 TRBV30 CAWGPGNTIYF
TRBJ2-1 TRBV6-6 CASSYDGQELGEQFF
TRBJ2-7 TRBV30 CAWSAIHGREQYF
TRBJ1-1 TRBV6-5 CASSYSRSEAFF
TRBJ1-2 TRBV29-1 CSVMTGESYGYTF
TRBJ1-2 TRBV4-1 CASSQAPGTTGSYGYTF
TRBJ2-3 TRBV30 CAWTHLGSRTDTQYF
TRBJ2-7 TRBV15 CATSRDGYRDYEQYF
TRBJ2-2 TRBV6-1 CASSVPIPGELFF
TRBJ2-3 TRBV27 CASRNLAGGASDTQYF
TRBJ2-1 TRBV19 CASSPSGNEQFF